A single T cell receptor (beta chain) is shown here with its context. This clonotype showed up many times. This clone's antigen is unknown. The record has no base qualities; no much larger clone is one base away. The library was produced with 5' RACE. The run used an Illumina HiSeq 2000. Template switching introduced a universal primer binding site; the final cDNA contained a unique molecular identifier, enabling accurate counting of TCR cDNA molecules. First-strand cDNA for TCR alpha and beta chains was synthesized from specific primers in the conserved constant-segment region. Each cDNA library was double barcoded, with a SMART-Mk sample barcode plus Illumina barcodes, to control for contamination. TruSeq adapter sequences along with Illumina sample barcodes were introduced in two successive PCR steps. The TCR alpha and beta cDNA libraries were sequenced on the Illumina HiSeq platform using custom primers. Per the source publication's procedure: MiGEC was used to process raw reads and extract unique molecular identifiers, and MiXCR was used to find CDR3 positions. Recombination models were inferred per individual with the repgenHMM and IGoR tools using an EM algorithm. Shared clonotype analysis was performed with the tcR package in R, normalizing sharing by the product of cloneset sizes. To study raw recombination free of thymic and clonal selection effects, out-of-frame nonproductive sequences were analyzed. Clones were called with MiXCR by TCRdb after fastp trimmed the public reads at Q25, and only in-frame beta chains were retained. Rows are combined by CDR3 protein, so each entry shows the most common genes and DNA. TCRdb's processing, not the authors', yielded these V and J calls. The sample data list around 450,000 distinct CDR3 sequences, and over 12% of these were observed just once. The top ten constitute about 0.54% of the sample.

From cysteine to phenylalanine, the CDR3 is 14 amino acids long. Of all the DNA, just the CDR3 is kept, 42 bases in frame from base 1. Every donor was a healthy Caucasian. Three pairs of female monozygotic twins, all aged roughly 18 to 29 years, were included in the twin cohort. CD4+ and CD8+ T cell populations were isolated with positive isolation kits from Invitrogen. This record belongs to a study of identical twins (dated by TCRdb to the mid-2010s). With respect to the entire study: TCR alpha and beta repertoires from monozygotic twins, unrelated adults of various ages and cord blood were deep-sequenced to test whether fetal clonotypes persist. To rule out contamination, replicate twin experiments were performed at different times with different library preparation protocols.

General study outcomes and caveats: Invariant T cells such as MAIT and iNKT could partly confound zero-insertion analyses, although diverse VJ usage argued against such confounding for most clonotypes. Because the same donors could not be followed over many years, the conclusions depended on cross-sectional statistical analysis. Excess twin sharing in beta out-of-frame sequences was weaker because fewer shared sequences lowered the signal-to-noise ratio. Out-of-frame TCR alpha sharing in monozygotic twins was systematically underestimated by recombination models, whereas sharing between unrelated individuals was in agreement with the recombination models. Fewer insertions were carried by abundant cord blood beta clonotypes, a similar but weaker trend appeared in young adult naive repertoires, and no such trend appeared in memory repertoires. Compared with coincidental sharing between unrelated individuals, out-of-frame TCR alpha sequences shared between twins had an excess of sequences with low generation probability.

These records were also assigned to another study, of yellow fever vaccine responses in identical twins. The second study also describes: According to the authors, the vaccine-induced T cell response in identical twins seemed to be partly convergent and partly specific to each individual. The study precisely tracked vaccine-responding T cell clones in identical twins.

The sequence derives from a woman in her late teens or twenties in good health. The V gene is TRBV21-1 and the J gene is TRBJ2-2. TRBV21-1 is deemed a pseudogene. Material: CD4+ T cells sorted from blood. The CDR3 corresponds to CASSLASNTGELFF. The DNA is TGTGCCAGCAGCTTAGCGTCGAACACCGGGGAGCTGTTTTTT.